These 2 T cell receptor beta chains were sequenced from one sample in a study of T-cell reconstitution after alpha-beta-depleted transplantation in children. Preparation of the TCRbeta library used unique molecular identifiers. TCRdb called the PCR reads again in MiXCR, with one record for every CDR3 protein. In the table there are 300,000 or so distinct CDR3 sequences, 9.9% of which are singletons. The sequenced sample was PBMCs from the stem cell graft donor, obtained from the stem cell graft. Source of these receptors: a human donor who donated a stem cell graft to a child with SCID.

This clonotype was counted between two and nine times. J is TRBJ2-3 and V is TRBV27, with 8 bases aligning to TRBD2. This CDR3 comprises 18 residues. The V gene's germline CDR1 is MNHEY and CDR2 SMNVEV (reference sequence). J gave up 0 bases and V 5 bases, and 13 bases lay outside the gene matches. In DNA form, the CDR3 reads TGTGCCAGCAGTCCCTGGGGTAGCGGGGTTCCTAGCACAGATACGCAGTATTTT. Protein product: CASSPWGSGVPSTDTQYF.

In its sample, this clonotype was seen many times. The chain recombines TRBV4-1 with TRBJ1-2; D uncertain. The CDR3 has 14 residues. V gave up 4 bases and J gave up 4 bases, with 13 bases separating them. Germline lookup yields CDR1 MGHRA and CDR2 YSYEKL. CDR3 sequence (DNA): TGCGCCAGCAGCCTGACCGGGCCCTCCTATGGCTACACCTTC. Its translation is CASSLTGPSYGYTF.